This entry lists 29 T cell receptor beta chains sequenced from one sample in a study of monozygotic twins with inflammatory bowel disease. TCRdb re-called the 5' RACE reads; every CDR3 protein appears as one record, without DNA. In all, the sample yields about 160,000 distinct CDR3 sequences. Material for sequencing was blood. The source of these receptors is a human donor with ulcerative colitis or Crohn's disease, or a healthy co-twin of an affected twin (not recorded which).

CDR3 in amino acids: CSALSFRVRSYEQYF. V and J are TRBV20-1 and TRBJ2-7. Germline V CDR1 and CDR2: DFQATT, SNEGSKA (reference sequence). The CDR3 spans 15 residues.

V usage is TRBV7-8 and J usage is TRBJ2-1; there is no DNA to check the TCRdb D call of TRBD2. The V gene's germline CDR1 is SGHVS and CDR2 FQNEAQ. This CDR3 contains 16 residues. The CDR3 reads CASSLERLAGVNEQFF. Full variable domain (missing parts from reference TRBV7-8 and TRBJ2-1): GAGVSQSPRYKVAKRGQDVALRCDPISGHVSLFWYQQALGQGPEFLTYFQNEAQLDKSGLPSDRFFAERPEGSVSTLKIQRTQQEDSAVYLCASSLERLAGVNEQFFGPGTRLTVL.

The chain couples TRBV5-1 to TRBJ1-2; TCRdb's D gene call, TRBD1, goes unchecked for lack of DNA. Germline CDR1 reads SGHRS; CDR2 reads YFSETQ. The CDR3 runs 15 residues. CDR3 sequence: CASSLGTVGLYGYTF.

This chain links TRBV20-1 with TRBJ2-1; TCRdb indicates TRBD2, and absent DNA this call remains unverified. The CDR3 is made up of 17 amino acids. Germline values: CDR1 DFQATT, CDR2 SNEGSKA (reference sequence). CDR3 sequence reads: CSARLAGGSSSYNEQFF.

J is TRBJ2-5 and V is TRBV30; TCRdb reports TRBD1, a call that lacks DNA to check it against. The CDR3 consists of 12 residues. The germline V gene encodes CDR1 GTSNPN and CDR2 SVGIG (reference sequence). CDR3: CAWSTGWQTQYF.

CDR3 protein: CASGGTLDRGLGNEQFF. The chain combines TRBV25-1 with TRBJ2-1; the D call from TCRdb, TRBD1, cannot be confirmed without DNA. The germline V gene encodes CDR1 MGHDK and CDR2 SYGVNS. This CDR3 contains 17 residues. Drawing the rest from reference TRBV25-1 and TRBJ2-1, the complete variable domain is EADIYQTPRYLVIGTGKKITLECSQTMGHDKMYWYQQDPGMELHLIHYSYGVNSTEKGDLSSESTVSRIRTEHFPLTLESARPSHTSQYLCASGGTLDRGLGNEQFFGPGTRLTVL.

The CDR3 spells CSATPFYQETQYF. The chain links TRBV20-1 to TRBJ2-5. Per the germline V gene, CDR1 is DFQATT and CDR2 is SNEGSKA (reference sequence). The CDR3 has 13 residues.

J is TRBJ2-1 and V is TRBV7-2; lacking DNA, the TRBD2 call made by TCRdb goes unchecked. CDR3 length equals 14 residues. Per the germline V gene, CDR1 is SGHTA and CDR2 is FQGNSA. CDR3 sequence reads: CASSPEAPYNEQFF.

CDR3 protein: CASSFWTGAKTTEAFF. The V gene is TRBV12-3 or TRBV12-4, the J gene TRBJ1-1; TCRdb proposes TRBD1, but this gene call is untestable without DNA. The CDR3 consists of 16 residues.

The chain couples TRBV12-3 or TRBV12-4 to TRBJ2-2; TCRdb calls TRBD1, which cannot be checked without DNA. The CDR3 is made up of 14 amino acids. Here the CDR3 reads CASSSQGAAGELFF.

CDR3 in amino acids: CSAFRTDTQYF. The chain combines TRBV20-1 with TRBJ2-3. The CDR3 contains 11 residues. Germline values: CDR1 DFQATT, CDR2 SNEGSKA (reference sequence).

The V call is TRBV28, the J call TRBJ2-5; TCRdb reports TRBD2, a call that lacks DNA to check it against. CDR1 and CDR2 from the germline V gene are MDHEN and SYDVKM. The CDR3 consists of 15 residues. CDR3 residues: CASSFGLGSQETQYF. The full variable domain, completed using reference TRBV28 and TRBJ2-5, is DVKVTQSSRYLVKRTGEKVFLECVQDMDHENMFWYRQDPGLGLRLIYFSYDVKMKEKGDIPEGYSVSREKKERFSLILESASTNQTSMYLCASSFGLGSQETQYFGPGTRLLVL.

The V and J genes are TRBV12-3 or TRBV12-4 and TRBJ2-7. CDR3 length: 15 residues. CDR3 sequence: CASKLLGGPTYEQYF.

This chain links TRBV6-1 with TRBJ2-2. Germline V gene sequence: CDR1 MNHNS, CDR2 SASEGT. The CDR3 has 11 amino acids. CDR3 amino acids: CASSEIGELFF.

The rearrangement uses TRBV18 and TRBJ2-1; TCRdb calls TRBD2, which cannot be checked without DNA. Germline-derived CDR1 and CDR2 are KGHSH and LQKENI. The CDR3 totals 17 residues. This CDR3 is CASSPEGLAGAGDEQFF.

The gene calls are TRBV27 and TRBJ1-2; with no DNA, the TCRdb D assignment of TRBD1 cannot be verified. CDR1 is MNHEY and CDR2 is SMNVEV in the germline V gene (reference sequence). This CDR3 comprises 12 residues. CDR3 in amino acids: CASSLTGTAFTF.

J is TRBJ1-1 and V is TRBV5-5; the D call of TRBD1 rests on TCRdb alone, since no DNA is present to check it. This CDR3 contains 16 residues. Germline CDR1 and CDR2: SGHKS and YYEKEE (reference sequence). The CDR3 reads CASSSDISRPPTEAFF.

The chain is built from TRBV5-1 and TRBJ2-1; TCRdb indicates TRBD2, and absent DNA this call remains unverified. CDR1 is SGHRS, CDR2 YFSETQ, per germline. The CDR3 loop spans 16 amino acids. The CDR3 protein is CASSLDGRAEWNEQFF.

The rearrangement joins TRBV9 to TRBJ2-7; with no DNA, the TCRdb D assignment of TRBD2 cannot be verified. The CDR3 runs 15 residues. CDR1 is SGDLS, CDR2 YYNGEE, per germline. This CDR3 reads CASAPGTSGIYEQYF.

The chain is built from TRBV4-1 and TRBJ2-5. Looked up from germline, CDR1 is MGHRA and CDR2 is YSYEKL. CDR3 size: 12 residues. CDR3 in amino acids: CASSQELGTQYF.

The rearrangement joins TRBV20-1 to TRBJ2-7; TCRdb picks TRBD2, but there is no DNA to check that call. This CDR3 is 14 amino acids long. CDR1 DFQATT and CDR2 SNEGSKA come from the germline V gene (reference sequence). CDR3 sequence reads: CSASGSGSLNEQYF.

CDR3 sequence: CASTASMYNEQFF. The V and J genes are TRBV10-2 and TRBJ2-1. This CDR3 has 13 amino acids. Germline V gives CDR1 WSHSY, CDR2 SAAADI.

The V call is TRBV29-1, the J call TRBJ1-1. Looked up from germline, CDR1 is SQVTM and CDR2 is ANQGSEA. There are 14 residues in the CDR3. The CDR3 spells CSVSAGPMNTEAFF.

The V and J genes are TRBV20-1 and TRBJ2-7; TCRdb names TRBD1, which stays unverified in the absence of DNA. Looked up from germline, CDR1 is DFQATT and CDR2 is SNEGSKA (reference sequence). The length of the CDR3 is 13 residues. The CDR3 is CSARDTGTYEQYF.

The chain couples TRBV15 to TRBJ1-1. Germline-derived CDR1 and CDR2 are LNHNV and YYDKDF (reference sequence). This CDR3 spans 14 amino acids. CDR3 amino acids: CATSRDLSFTEAFF.

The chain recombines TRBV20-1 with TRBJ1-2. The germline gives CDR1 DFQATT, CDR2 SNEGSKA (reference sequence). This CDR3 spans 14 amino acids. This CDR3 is CSVTGWQANYGYTF.

The CDR3 here is CASLASGGADTQYF. The rearrangement links TRBV5-1 to TRBJ2-3; TCRdb's assignment of TRBD2 cannot be checked, as there is no DNA. Looked up from germline, CDR1 is SGHRS and CDR2 is YFSETQ. The CDR3 totals 14 residues. Together with reference TRBV5-1 and TRBJ2-3, the CDR3 gives the full variable domain: KAGVTQTPRYLIKTRGQQVTLSCSPISGHRSVSWYQQTPGQGLQFLFEYFSETQRNKGNFPGRFSGRQFSNSRSEMNVSTLELGDSALYLCASLASGGADTQYFGPGTRLTVL.

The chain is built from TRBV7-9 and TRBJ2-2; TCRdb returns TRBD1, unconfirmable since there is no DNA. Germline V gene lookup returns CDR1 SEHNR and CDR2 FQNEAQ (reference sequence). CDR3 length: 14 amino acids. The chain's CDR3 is CASSAGGNTGELFF.

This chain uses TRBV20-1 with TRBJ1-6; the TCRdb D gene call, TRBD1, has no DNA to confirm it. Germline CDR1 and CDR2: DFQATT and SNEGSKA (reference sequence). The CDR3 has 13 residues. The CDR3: CSAHRGFDSPLHF.